This entry lists 9 T cell receptor beta chains sequenced from one sample in a study of cytomegalovirus exposure and HLA in healthy donors. Clones were sequenced by immunoSEQ multiplex PCR, and TCRdb holds only the in-frame ones, with some missing. This sample has 45,000 to 60,000 clones, with 80% to 95% found just once. The sequenced sample was PBMCs. Every receptor here comes from a woman in her late teens or twenties in good health and CMV-seronegative.

The V call is TRBV25-1, the J call TRBJ2-7, with no clear D. With 1 base removed from V and 6 bases from J, the gap between germline ends came to 4 bases. The CDR3 consists of 11 residues. Germline CDR1 is MGHDK and CDR2 is SYGVNS. CDR3: CASSEFSEQYF. The CDR3, as DNA: TGTGCCAGCAGTGAATTCAGCGAGCAGTACTTC.

This chain joins TRBV6-1 and TRBJ1-1; D remains ambiguous. Trimming shortened V by 1 base and J by 5 bases, and 11 bases separated the two germline ends. The CDR3 is made up of 14 amino acids. Germline V gene sequence: CDR1 MNHNS, CDR2 SASEGT. The CDR3 DNA follows: TGTGCCAGCAGTGAAGGAGGGCAGAGGACTGAAGCTTTCTTT. Encoded protein: CASSEGGQRTEAFF.

The rearrangement uses TRBV6-6 and TRBJ1-5; tentatively, D is TRBD1 (5 bases). V lost 6 bases and J 9 bases, leaving 24 bases between the germline ends. This CDR3 spans 16 amino acids. Germline lookup yields CDR1 MNHNY and CDR2 SVGAGI (reference sequence). This chain's CDR3 is CASSPLETAVYRPQHF. Written as DNA, the CDR3 is TGTGCCAGCAGCCCATTGGAGACAGCAGTATATCGGCCCCAGCATTTT.

The chain has TRBV29-1 and TRBJ2-2; 7 bases fit TRBD2. This CDR3 spans 13 amino acids. Trimming cost V 6 bases and J 5 bases; bases outside gene matches: 6. Germline V lookup: CDR1 SQVTM, CDR2 ANQGSEA. DNA for the CDR3: TGCAGCGTGTGGACTAGACGAACCGGGGAGCTGTTTTTT. Translating it yields CSVWTRRTGELFF.

The V gene is TRBV18, the J gene TRBJ2-3; 9 positions match TRBD1. Germline assignment: CDR1 KGHSH and CDR2 LQKENI. The length of the CDR3 is 15 residues. Losses at the gene ends were 3 bases for V and 4 bases for J; bases not matched to a gene: 5. This CDR3 reads CASSPGTGTADTQYF. The CDR3, as DNA: TGTGCCAGCTCACCGGGGACAGGGACCGCAGATACGCAGTATTTT.

The V call is TRBV4-2, the J call TRBJ2-3; TRBD2 might be the D (6 bases). From germline, CDR1 is LGHNA and CDR2 YNFKEQ. The V end was cut by 0 bases, the J end by 7 bases, with 14 bases between. The CDR3 extends over 15 amino acids. The CDR3 reads CASSQESPGRNTQYF. Here the CDR3 DNA reads TGTGCCAGCAGCCAAGAGTCGCCAGGGAGGAATACGCAGTATTTT.

The chain carries TRBV5-1 and TRBJ2-5, with 8 bases identical to TRBD1. The germline CDR1 and CDR2 sequences are SGHRS and YFSETQ. V gave up 0 bases and J gave up 4 bases; unmatched junction bases: 8. This CDR3 has 16 amino acids. DNA of the CDR3: TGCGCCAGCAGCTTGGCGCTCGGACAGGGAGGAGAGACCCAGTACTTC. It is translated as CASSLALGQGGETQYF. Together with reference TRBV5-1 and TRBJ2-5, the CDR3 gives the full variable domain: KAGVTQTPRYLIKTRGQQVTLSCSPISGHRSVSWYQQTPGQGLQFLFEYFSETQRNKGNFPGRFSGRQFSNSRSEMNVSTLELGDSALYLCASSLALGQGGETQYFGPGTRLLVL.

The J gene is TRBJ2-2, the V gene TRBV6-6; D remains unclear. The V gene lost 4 bases and the J gene lost 0 bases, with 6 bases spanning the gap. The CDR3 runs to 14 residues. Germline V CDR1 and CDR2: MNHNY, SVGAGI (reference sequence). Here the CDR3 reads CASSFRANTGELFF. Here the CDR3 DNA reads TGTGCCAGCAGTTTCCGGGCGAACACCGGGGAGCTGTTTTTT.

The chain combines TRBV6-1 with TRBJ1-6; the match to TRBD1 covers 9 bases. The CDR3 has 15 amino acids. The junction had 6 bases not matched to a gene; V was cut back by 8 bases and J by 4 bases. Germline-derived CDR1 and CDR2 are MNHNS and SASEGT. CDR3 sequence reads: CASATGTGYNSPLHF. CDR3 in DNA: TGTGCCAGCGCTACCGGGACAGGGTATAATTCACCCCTCCACTTT.